The clone carrying this T cell receptor beta chain was detected a few times. Antigen unknown. Time point given: baseline, week 1 (first vaccination visit). Treatment described: pre-vaccination baseline after standard-of-care therapy. The study enrolled donors with new WHO grade 3 or 4 IDH1-mutant, ATRX-lost astrocytomas. Sequencing used immunoSEQ multiplex PCR; TCRdb keeps in-frame clones, though not all of them. Of 95,000 to 100,000 clones in the sample, 85% to 90% were seen once. The source of the sample is a study of a mutant IDH1 vaccine in newly diagnosed glioma. Study background: Patients got radiotherapy, temozolomide, or both beforehand, and most got both. General study points: Changes in the top peripheral T cell clonotypes seemingly had no bearing on pseudoprogression.

The sample consisted of PBMCs, taken from a glioma patient treated with radiotherapy, temozolomide or both. The source of this sequence is a woman aged 50 to 60 with glioma.

CDR3 sequence: CASSLETVNTEAFF. In DNA form, the CDR3 reads TGTGCCAGCAGCTTGGAAACGGTGAACACTGAAGCTTTCTTT. This chain links TRBV5-4 with TRBJ1-1; D gene ambiguous. CDR3 size: 14 residues. Trimming removed 0 bases from V and 0 bases from J, with 6 bases in between. The V gene's germline CDR1 is SGHNT and CDR2 YYREEE (reference sequence).